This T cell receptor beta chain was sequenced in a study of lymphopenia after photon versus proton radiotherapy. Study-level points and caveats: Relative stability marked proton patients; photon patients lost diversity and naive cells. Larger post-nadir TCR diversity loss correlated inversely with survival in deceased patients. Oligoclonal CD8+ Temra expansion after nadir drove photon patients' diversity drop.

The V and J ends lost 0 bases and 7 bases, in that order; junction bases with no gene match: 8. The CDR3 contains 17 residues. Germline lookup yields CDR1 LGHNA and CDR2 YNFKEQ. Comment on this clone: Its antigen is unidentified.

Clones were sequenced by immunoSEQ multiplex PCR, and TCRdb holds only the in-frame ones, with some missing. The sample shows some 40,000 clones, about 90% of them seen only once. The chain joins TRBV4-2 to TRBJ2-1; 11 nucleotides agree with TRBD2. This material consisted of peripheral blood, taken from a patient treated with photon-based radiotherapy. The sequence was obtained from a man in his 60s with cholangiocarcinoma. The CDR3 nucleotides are TGTGCCAGCAGCCAAGATCCCCATAGCGGGGGGGAGAATGAGCAGTTCTTC. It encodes CASSQDPHSGGENEQFF.